The 5 T cell receptor beta chains presented below share a single source sample, sequenced in a study of blood T cells in healthy people across ages. A J-beta primer mix and a sample-barcoded 5' primer were used in a second PCR of about 7 to 11 cycles. Via MiXCR, TCRdb re-called the 5' RACE reads, giving one row per CDR3 protein. There are 720,000 or so distinct CDR3 sequences in the sample; around two fifths occur only once, and around 32% lies in the top ten. The sample consisted of blood. These receptors were collected from a man older than 75 in good health.

J is TRBJ2-7 and V is TRBV3-1; D might be TRBD1 (6 bases). The last part of the DNA fits TRBJ2-4 better; the J call may be wrong. The CDR3 covers 13 residues. Germline V gene sequence: CDR1 LGHDT, CDR2 YNNKEL (reference sequence). CDR3 bases: TGTGCCAGCAGCCATAGGGGGAAAAACATTCAGTACTTC. Translated: CASSHRGKNIQYF.

The chain recombines TRBV7-2 with TRBJ2-4; D unclear. V was shortened by 3 bases and J by 0 bases, with 9 bases between the two germline ends. The germline V gene has CDR1 SGHTA and CDR2 FQGNSA. CDR3 length: 15 amino acids. This chain's CDR3 is CASSFRRLAKNIQYF. The CDR3 nucleotides read TGTGCCAGCAGCTTTAGGAGACTAGCCAAAAACATTCAGTACTTC. The full variable domain, with the rest looked up from reference TRBV7-2 and TRBJ2-4, is GAGVSQSPSNKVTEKGKDVELRCDPISGHTALYWYRQSLGQGLEFLIYFQGNSAPDKSGLPSDRFSAERTGGSVSTLTIQRTQQEDSAVYLCASSFRRLAKNIQYFGAGTRLSVL.

As regards this clonotype: A single base separates this from a much larger clone, so it may be a read error. The V and J genes are TRBV20-1 and TRBJ2-1; D call uncertain. This CDR3 region has 14 residues. Per the germline V gene, CDR1 is DFQATT and CDR2 is SNEGSKA (reference sequence). The CDR3 nucleotides read TGCAATGCTCCGGGCCCTCGGGCCCATAATGAGCAGTTCTTC. As protein: CNAPGPRAHNEQFF.

The rearrangement uses TRBV7-8 and TRBJ2-6, with 9 bases identical to TRBD2. Germline assignment: CDR1 SGHVS and CDR2 FQNEAQ. This CDR3 comprises 19 residues. V shed 0 bases, J shed 1 base, and the junction held 7 bases outside the gene matches. The CDR3 bases are TGTGCCAGCAGCTTAGCTTCGGCGGGGGGGCGGTCTGGGGCCAACGTCCTGACTTTC. This gives the protein CASSLASAGGRSGANVLTF.

V usage is TRBV20-1 and J usage is TRBJ2-1; TRBD2 matches 8 bases. Germline V gene lookup returns CDR1 DFQATT and CDR2 SNEGSKA (reference sequence). V was pared by 5 bases and J by 9 bases, with 12 bases of the junction left unmatched. The CDR3 has 14 amino acids. The CDR3 coding sequence is TGCAGTGCTCACCCTGGACTAGCTCGTAGTGAGCAGTTCTTC. Residues: CSAHPGLARSEQFF.